This T cell receptor beta chain derives from a study of T-cell memory formation after mild COVID-19. Germline V lookup: CDR1 SGHTA, CDR2 FQGNSA. The V segment lost 1 base and the J segment 6 bases; nucleotides outside the gene matches: 2. The CDR3 extends over 16 amino acids. This clonotype was seen more than once but under ten times. The antigen is not known. The 5'RACE method, run with constant-segment primers, produced TCR alpha and TCR beta cDNA libraries (carrying sample barcodes and UMIs). Each CDR3 protein gets one entry after TCRdb re-called the 5' RACE reads with MiXCR. The sample contains about 410,000 distinct CDR3 sequences, roughly a quarter of which appear only once. Study findings and constraints: Mostly located in CM and EM were contracting CD4+ clones, with contracting CD8+ clones located in EMRA. Cross-reactive memory apparently joined, as some responding clones appeared in pre-infection memory.

This sequence was found in an adult woman who had mild COVID-19 (a few samples of this study predate the infection). Cell type and time point are not known. Sequencing was performed on PBMCs or a T cell subset sorted from them (not recorded which). The V and J genes are TRBV7-2 and TRBJ2-1, with 14 bases fitting TRBD2. The CDR3 DNA follows: TGTGCCAGCAGCTTAGTGGGGACTAGCGGGAGCAATGAGCAGTTCTTC. Protein sequence: CASSLVGTSGSNEQFF.